A selection of T cell receptor beta chains follows, all from one sample in a study of spatial heterogeneity in lung cancer. TCRdb re-called the 5' RACE reads with MiXCR, one entry per CDR3 protein. The table includes some 64,000 distinct CDR3 sequences, approximately 8% detected once. This specimen consisted of PBMCs, obtained at surgery. Every receptor here comes from a female donor with early-stage non-small cell lung cancer. Both conserved end residues are part of each CDR3. D genes are given only for firm matches. Clone size is stated in some rows and not others, as once, few, many or a class when expanded.

clone size	V gene	J gene	D gene	CDR3 DNA	CDR3 protein
.	TRBV4-1	TRBJ2-1	.	TGCGCCAGCAGCCCGCGTAATGCCAATGAGCAGTTCTTC	CASSPRNANEQFF
.	TRBV5-1	TRBJ2-3	.	TGCGCCAGCAGCTTGGGGCAGGGGAGCACAGATACGCAGTATTTT	CASSLGQGSTDTQYF
.	TRBV20-1	TRBJ2-3	TRBD2	TGCAGTGCCACGACTAGCGGGGAGGCAGATACGCAGTATTTT	CSATTSGEADTQYF
many	TRBV2	TRBJ1-1	TRBD1	TGTGCCAGCAGACCACTACAGGGGGCAGTGGCTGAAGCTTTCTTT	CASRPLQGAVAEAFF
few	TRBV5-4	TRBJ2-4	TRBD1	TGTGCCAGCACCGCGGACAGGGACGACATTCAGTACTTC	CASTADRDDIQYF
many	TRBV2	TRBJ1-2	TRBD1	TGTGCCAGCAGTCGAGGGACAGGGGGAGGCTACACCTTC	CASSRGTGGGYTF
many	TRBV5-1	TRBJ2-1	.	TGCGCCAGCAGCTTGCCCCAACCTGGGGGTGAGCAGTTCTTC	CASSLPQPGGEQFF
many	TRBV27	TRBJ1-4	TRBD1	TGTGCCAGCAGATCGGACAGGGCGGAACTGTTTTTT	CASRSDRAELFF
medium-sized	TRBV27	TRBJ1-1	.	.	CASSPIWGAGTFF
many	TRBV28	TRBJ2-2	TRBD2	TGTGCCAGCAGTTTCCTAGCGGGAGGTCAGACCGGGGAGCTGTTTTTT	CASSFLAGGQTGELFF
many	TRBV27	TRBJ2-1	TRBD2	TGTGCCAGCAGTTGGCTAGCGGGGGGAATCAATGAGCAGTTCTTC	CASSWLAGGINEQFF
.	TRBV7-2	TRBJ1-1	.	TGTGCCAGCAGCTTAGCGAGGAAACAAGCTTTCTTT	CASSLARKQAFF
.	TRBV27	TRBJ2-7	TRBD2	TGTGCCAGCAGTCATTCTAGCGGGCCCTCAGATGAGTACTTC	CASSHSSGPSDEYF
.	TRBV19	TRBJ2-6	TRBD2	TGTGCCAGTAGTCCCACTAGCGCCGGGGCCAACGTCCTGACTTTC	CASSPTSAGANVLTF
.	TRBV28	TRBJ1-5	.	TGTGCCAGCAGTTCTCTTCAAGGGGGGAGTCAGCCCCAGCATTTT	CASSSLQGGSQPQHF
.	TRBV20-1	TRBJ1-6	TRBD1	TGCAGTGCCACCCTCCCGACAGGGGAGTCCTATAATTCACCCCTCCACTTT	CSATLPTGESYNSPLHF
.	TRBV7-2	TRBJ2-4	TRBD1	TGTGCCAGCAGCTGGCAGGGGGACAGTGGAGCCAAAAACATTCAGTACTTC	CASSWQGDSGAKNIQYF
.	TRBV6-5	TRBJ1-6	TRBD1	TGTGCCAGCAGGGCGACAGGGGGCTATTTAGCCCTCCACTTT	CASRATGGYLALHF
once	TRBV11-3	TRBJ2-2	.	TGTGCCAGCAGCTTGGGCAGGGTAGGGTCCGGGGAGCTGTTTTTT	CASSLGRVGSGELFF
many	TRBV6-2/TRBV6-3	TRBJ2-1	.	TGTGCCAGCACCCAAAGTTCTGGGCCGGGTTTGAATGAGCAGTTCTTC	CASTQSSGPGLNEQFF
few	TRBV5-1	TRBJ1-4	.	TGCGCCAGCAGACTAGCAGCTTCTGCAACTAATGAAAAACTGTTTTTT	CASRLAASATNEKLFF
medium-sized	TRBV27	TRBJ2-3	.	TGTGCCAGCAGTTTACTGGGTAGCACAGATACGCAGTATTTT	CASSLLGSTDTQYF
few	TRBV2	TRBJ2-3	.	TGTGCCAGCAGACGGCAGGGGAGCACAGATACGCAGTATTTT	CASRRQGSTDTQYF
.	TRBV24-1	TRBJ2-7	TRBD2	TGTGCCACCAGTGACCGCGGACTAGCGGGGTCCTACGAGCAGTACTTC	CATSDRGLAGSYEQYF
.	TRBV9	TRBJ2-3	.	TGTGCCAGCAGCGTAGTCCCATTGGGCCCTTCGGGAACAGATACGCAGTATTTT	CASSVVPLGPSGTDTQYF
many	TRBV2	TRBJ1-1	TRBD1	TGTGCCAGCAGTGAAGGACAGGGAGGGGGCACTGAAGCTTTCTTT	CASSEGQGGGTEAFF
.	TRBV5-5	TRBJ1-1	TRBD1	TGTGCCAGCAGCTTGGAGGACAGGGTAGGGACTGAAGCTTTCTTT	CASSLEDRVGTEAFF
.	TRBV6-6	TRBJ2-1	TRBD2	TGTGCCAGCAGTTACTCAGGACTAGCGGGAGTTTACAATGAGCAGTTCTTC	CASSYSGLAGVYNEQFF
few	TRBV5-1	TRBJ2-7	TRBD1	TGCGCCAGCAGCTTGACGACAGGGGGCGTCTCCTACGAGCAGTACTTC	CASSLTTGGVSYEQYF
many	TRBV6-6	TRBJ1-4	.	TGTGCCAGCAGAGGCCGGGACGGACCTAATGAAAAACTGTTTTTT	CASRGRDGPNEKLFF
many	TRBV12-3/TRBV12-4	TRBJ1-2	.	TGTGCCAGCAGTTTAGTCGAGAACTATGGCTACACCTTC	CASSLVENYGYTF
.	TRBV4-2	TRBJ1-3	.	TGTGCCAGCAGCCAAGAACAGGGTGGAAACACCATATATTTT	CASSQEQGGNTIYF
many	TRBV12-3/TRBV12-4	TRBJ1-5	TRBD1	TGTGCCAGCAGCCCTGACAGGGGGTTCTGGAGCAATCAGCCCCAGCATTTT	CASSPDRGFWSNQPQHF
many	TRBV4-1	TRBJ2-2	.	TGCGCCAGCAGCCCCCCGGACAGCGACACCGGGGAGCTGTTTTTT	CASSPPDSDTGELFF
.	TRBV20-1	TRBJ1-5	TRBD1	TGCAGTGCTAGAGATGGGACAGGGGTCCAGGGGCCCCAGCATTTT	CSARDGTGVQGPQHF
many	TRBV2	TRBJ2-7	TRBD2	TGTGCCAGCAGTGAAATCGCGGGGGACTACGAGCAGTACTTC	CASSEIAGDYEQYF